This T cell receptor beta chain was sequenced in a study of T cell changes during pregnancy in multiple sclerosis. This clone was seen more than once but under ten times. Libraries were prepared by immunoSEQ multiplex PCR; TCRdb keeps only in-frame clonotypes and omits some of them. Among about 110,000 clones listed, approximately 90% were seen once. The TCR originated in a female donor in good health, enrolled as a control in a pregnancy study. The sequencing used peripheral blood, collected in the third trimester of pregnancy.

The CDR3 reads CASSNGWNTEAFF. The CDR3 bases are TGTGCCAGTAGTAACGGGTGGAACACTGAAGCTTTCTTT. The V call is TRBV19, the J call TRBJ1-1; no clear D. Germline V CDR1 and CDR2: LNHDA, SQIVND (reference sequence). The CDR3 length is 13 residues. V was shortened by 4 bases and J by 1 base, with 7 bases between the two germline ends.